This record looks at one TCR beta chain sequence and its context. Combining a sample-barcoded 5' primer with a J-beta primer mix, a second PCR ran for about 6 to 12 cycles. TCRdb re-derived calls from the 5' RACE reads in MiXCR, one entry per CDR3 protein. The top ten hold 20% to 25% of the sample, which has almost 1 million distinct CDR3 sequences, roughly half seen once. This CDR3 contains 14 residues. Germline V gene sequence: CDR1 SGHTA, CDR2 FQGNSA. V was shortened by 5 bases and J by 2 bases, with 11 bases between the two germline ends. These data belong to a study of blood T cells in healthy people across ages.

The sample taken for sequencing was blood. The V call is TRBV7-2, the J call TRBJ2-3, with D maybe TRBD2 (5 bases). The receptor was isolated from a woman aged 60-70 years in good health. CDR3 region: CASSIRLATDTQYF. The CDR3 DNA is TGTGCCAGCAGCATTAGGCTAGCCACAGATACGCAGTATTTT.